This TCR beta chain was obtained from a study of cytomegalovirus exposure and HLA in healthy donors. Study results and caveats: Links to common viral pathogens appeared, in a later analysis, for several of the most significant clusters.

The CDR3 covers 15 residues. After removal of 2 bases from V and 3 bases from J, the junction contained 5 bases not matched to a gene. The germline CDR1 and CDR2 sequences are SGHRS and YFSETQ. The primer mix had 60 Vbeta and 13 Jbeta primers. Here immunoSEQ multiplex PCR was the method, and the copy in TCRdb shows in-frame clones only, minus some. The table has 150,000 or so clones, roughly 70% seen once. In its sample, this clone was seen a few times. Its antigen is undetermined. This chain connects TRBV5-1 to TRBJ2-7; TRBD2 matches 10 bases. The source of this sequence is a young man in good health and CMV-seronegative. The sample consisted of PBMCs. The DNA for the CDR3 is TGCGCCAGCAGCTTCGGTAGCGGGGGGCTCTACGAGCAGTACTTC. Encoded protein: CASSFGSGGLYEQYF.